Below are 17 T cell receptor beta chains sequenced from a single sample in a study of cytomegalovirus exposure and HLA in healthy donors. With 60 Vbeta and 13 Jbeta primers, the PCR was carried out. Some clones are missing from TCRdb's copy, which holds only in-frame ones; the method was immunoSEQ multiplex PCR. The table lists tens of thousands of clones, 65% to 70% of them singletons, with less than 15% in the top ten. The sequencing input was PBMCs. Receptor source: a male donor in good health and CMV-seropositive.

The rearrangement uses TRBV9 and TRBJ2-6; D is unresolved. The CDR3 runs 17 residues. V gave up 4 bases and J gave up 0 bases, with 14 bases separating them. Germline CDR1 is SGDLS and CDR2 is YYNGEE. CDR3 nucleotide sequence: TGTGCCAGCAGCCTGCGAGGAGCTACCTCTGGGGCCAACGTCCTGACTTTC. This translates into CASSLRGATSGANVLTF.

V and J are TRBV27 and TRBJ2-1; 7 positions agree with TRBD1. J gave up 7 bases and V 0 bases, and 9 bases lay outside the gene matches. The CDR3 has 16 residues. Germline V gene sequence: CDR1 MNHEY, CDR2 SMNVEV (reference sequence). The CDR3, as DNA: TGTGCCAGCAGTTTATCGAACAGGGGATTCAGGAATGAGCAGTTCTTC. Translated, it gives CASSLSNRGFRNEQFF.

The chain uses TRBV6-6 and TRBJ2-7; 9 bases fit TRBD1. The V gene's germline CDR1 is MNHNY and CDR2 SVGAGI (reference sequence). J lost 2 bases, V lost 5 bases, and 7 bases had no gene match. CDR3 length: 15 residues. This CDR3 reads CASSAPGTGTYEQYF. CDR3 bases: TGTGCCAGCAGTGCCCCCGGGACAGGGACCTACGAGCAGTACTTC.

This sequence joins TRBV15 and TRBJ2-1, with 9 positions matching TRBD2. V trimming: 0 bases; J trimming: 7 bases; junction bases outside the gene matches: 16. Looked up from germline, CDR1 is LNHNV and CDR2 is YYDKDF (reference sequence). This CDR3 is built from 19 residues. In nucleotides, the CDR3 is TGTGCCACCAGCAGAGATCGGGGGGCCCTAGCGGGAAAGAAGAATGAGCAGTTCTTC. It translates to CATSRDRGALAGKKNEQFF.

This clone was seen more than once but under ten times. The chain joins TRBV5-5 to TRBJ2-3, with 11 bases fitting TRBD2. Trimming removed 2 bases from V and 1 base from J; junction bases left unmatched: 3. This CDR3 has 16 amino acids. Germline V gives CDR1 SGHKS, CDR2 YYEKEE (reference sequence). In DNA, the CDR3 is TGTGCCAGCAGCTTATTGACTAGCGGGGGCACAGATACGCAGTATTTT. It is translated as CASSLLTSGGTDTQYF. Complete variable domain (other parts from reference TRBV5-5 and TRBJ2-3): DAGVTQSPTHLIKTRGQQVTLRCSPISGHKSVSWYQQVLGQGPQFIFQYYEKEERGRGNFPDRFSARQFPNYSSELNVNALLLGDSALYLCASSLLTSGGTDTQYFGPGTRLTVL.

This chain connects TRBV7-9 to TRBJ1-5; the D is unclear. V lost 5 bases to trimming and J lost 3 bases, with 8 bases between them. Per the germline V gene, CDR1 is SEHNR and CDR2 is FQNEAQ (reference sequence). This CDR3 comprises 13 residues. The CDR3 loop reads CASSEGYNQPQHF. Here the CDR3 DNA reads TGTGCCAGCAGCGAGGGTTACAATCAGCCCCAGCATTTT.

The chain uses TRBV30 and TRBJ2-6, with D maybe TRBD1 (6 bases). Per the germline V gene, CDR1 is GTSNPN and CDR2 is SVGIG (reference sequence). The CDR3 loop spans 15 amino acids. Trimming stripped 4 bases from V and 4 bases from J, with 14 bases between. CDR3 sequence: CAWTPGHTGANVLTF. DNA of the CDR3: TGTGCCTGGACCCCGGGACATACAGGGGCCAACGTCCTGACTTTC. Drawing the rest from reference TRBV30 and TRBJ2-6, the complete variable domain is SQTIHQWPATLVQPVGSPLSLECTVEGTSNPNLYWYRQAAGRGLQLLFYSVGIGQISSEVPQNLSASRPQDRQFILSSKKLLLSDSGFYLCAWTPGHTGANVLTFGAGSRLTVL.

The chain has TRBV7-2 and TRBJ1-6; 11 positions agree with TRBD1. The CDR3 contains 16 residues. V lost 6 bases, J lost 7 bases, and 8 bases stayed unmatched. Germline assignment: CDR1 SGHTA and CDR2 FQGNSA. CDR3 protein: CASRQTGTGGNSPLHF. The CDR3 DNA reads as TGTGCCAGCAGGCAAACCGGGACAGGGGGGAATTCACCCCTCCACTTT.

The rearrangement links TRBV4-1 to TRBJ2-3; D may be TRBD1 (6 bases). CDR3 length: 14 residues. Trimming pared 0 bases from V and 6 bases from J, leaving 10 bases between. Germline V gene lookup returns CDR1 MGHRA and CDR2 YSYEKL. The DNA for the CDR3 is TGCGCCAGCAGCCAAGAGGGGGCTTGGGATACGCAGTATTTT. This codes for CASSQEGAWDTQYF.

The rearrangement links TRBV6-5 to TRBJ2-7; 8 nucleotides line up with TRBD1. Germline values: CDR1 MNHEY, CDR2 SVGAGI. This CDR3 has 15 residues. With V trimmed by 2 bases and J by 1 base, 4 bases remained unmatched. In DNA form, the CDR3 reads TGTGCCAGCAGTTACGGACAGGGAGCTTCCTACGAGCAGTACTTC. Protein product: CASSYGQGASYEQYF.

The chain employs TRBV7-2 and TRBJ1-4; D remains unclear. Between the trimmed V and J ends, which lost 7 bases and 7 bases, there was a span of 13 bases. This CDR3 is 13 amino acids long. Germline lookup yields CDR1 SGHTA and CDR2 FQGNSA. Here the CDR3 reads CASTARRSEKLFF. CDR3 nucleotide sequence: TGTGCCAGCACGGCCCGACGGAGTGAAAAACTGTTTTTT.

This chain joins TRBV11-2 and TRBJ2-3; maybe TRBD1 (7 bases). The CDR3 runs to 15 residues. Trimming cost V 5 bases and J 0 bases, with 12 bases left between them. Per the germline V gene, CDR1 is SGHAT and CDR2 is FQNNGV. The CDR3 loop is CASSPQGGSTDTQYF. The CDR3 DNA sequence: TGTGCCAGCAGCCCCCAGGGGGGAAGCACAGATACGCAGTATTTT.

This clone was found once. The rearrangement uses TRBV19 and TRBJ1-2; no reliable D call. There are 11 residues in the CDR3. Germline loops: CDR1 LNHDA, CDR2 SQIVND (reference sequence). Trimming took off 9 bases at V and 3 bases at J, with 8 bases between the two ends. The CDR3 DNA reads TGTGCCAGCCGTCGCGACTATGGCTACACCTTC. Translated: CASRRDYGYTF. The full variable domain, completed using reference TRBV19 and TRBJ1-2, is DGGITQSPKYLFRKEGQNVTLSCEQNLNHDAMYWYRQDPGQGLRLIYYSQIVNDFQKGDIAEGYSVSREKKESFPLTVTSAQKNPTAFYLCASRRDYGYTFGSGTRLTVV.

The chain recombines TRBV7-9 with TRBJ2-7, with TRBD2 matching over 7 bases. Germline CDR1 reads SEHNR; CDR2 reads FQNEAQ (reference sequence). The CDR3 is 12 amino acids. The CDR3 here is CSGPGGRAEQYF. The CDR3 nucleotides read TGTTCCGGGCCCGGGGGGAGGGCCGAGCAGTACTTC.

This clone was observed a handful of times. The J gene is TRBJ1-4, the V gene TRBV2; 9 positions agree with TRBD1. The junction had 8 bases not matched to a gene; V was cut back by 2 bases and J by 10 bases. Per germline, CDR1 SNHLY and CDR2 FYNNEI. The CDR3 length is 15 residues. CDR3 residues: CASSELLGQGGKLFF. Written as DNA, the CDR3 is TGTGCCAGCAGTGAACTCCTGGGACAGGGTGGAAAACTGTTTTTT.

The chain couples TRBV4-3 to TRBJ2-2; D not certain. V was trimmed by 1 base and J by 0 bases, leaving 6 bases between them. Germline lookup yields CDR1 LGHNA and CDR2 YSLEER. This CDR3 has 15 amino acids. This CDR3 is CASSQVRANTGELFF. DNA of the CDR3: TGCGCCAGCAGCCAAGTCCGTGCGAACACCGGGGAGCTGTTTTTT.

The rearrangement links TRBV6-1 to TRBJ1-5; TRBD1 is a possible D gene (6 bases). The CDR3 has 16 amino acids. Germline CDR1 and CDR2: MNHNS and SASEGT. With 0 bases removed from V and 5 bases from J, the gap between germline ends came to 14 bases. CDR3 region: CASSEARGGRDQPQHF. The CDR3, as DNA: TGTGCCAGCAGTGAAGCGCGAGGGGGAAGGGATCAGCCCCAGCATTTT.